Listed below are T cell receptor beta chains from one sample, sequenced in a study of control samples from healthy donors and cancer patients. Assay: immunoSEQ multiplex PCR; the TCRdb copy retains only in-frame clones and omits some. The table has around 90,000 clones, around nine tenths seen once; the top ten hold roughly 21%. Source material: blood. Every receptor here comes from a man aged 30-40 years in good health. Each CDR3 is given with its conserved first and last residue.

v_gene	j_gene	CDR3aa
TRBV2	TRBJ2-3	CASSEGGGPTDTQYF
TRBV6-1	TRBJ1-6	CASSDHTFGGNSPLHF
TRBV7-9	TRBJ2-2	CASSLEVWTGELFF
TRBV9	TRBJ2-1	CASSVLRGSYNEQFF
TRBV14	TRBJ2-7	CASSPEYGTGLVEQYF
TRBV6-5	TRBJ1-5	CASSYGVGGRPQHF
TRBV4-2	TRBJ1-1	CASSAGDRGWDTEAFF
TRBV13	TRBJ2-1	CASSLGGRIPYNEQFF
TRBV5-6	TRBJ1-5	CASSLQTGGNQPQHF
TRBV3-1/TRBV3-2	TRBJ1-1	CASSQDRVMNTEAFF
TRBV27	TRBJ2-5	CASSLNSAQGGRETQYF
TRBV6-6	TRBJ2-3	CAGQTGGIEDTQYF
TRBV9	TRBJ2-1	CADRNLADSYNEQFF
TRBV4-2	TRBJ1-6	CASSQDEVPNSPLHF
TRBV9	TRBJ1-2	CASSGGQAGYGYTF
TRBV5-4	TRBJ1-1	CASSLGAQGAKAEAFF
TRBV30	TRBJ2-5	CAWSVGLWSGGGLSDGETQYF
TRBV18	TRBJ1-1	CASSPDRGIGNTEAFF
TRBV19	TRBJ1-2	CASSRRDGVNYGYTF
TRBV18	TRBJ2-3	CASSPGNTDTQYF
TRBV10-3	TRBJ2-5	CAIGLNKETQYF
TRBV6-5	TRBJ2-6	CASSYQISGANVLTF
TRBV7-9	TRBJ2-1	CASSPSGGANNEQFF
TRBV6-5	TRBJ2-7	CASSRDYSSSYEQYF
TRBV5-1	TRBJ2-7	CASSPGTRLNYEQYF
TRBV7-2	TRBJ1-1	CASGPRGQGTEAFF
TRBV24-1	TRBJ2-7	CATSDTDRGFYEQYF
TRBV6-6	TRBJ1-5	CASRSQGQPQHF
TRBV5-5	TRBJ2-5	CASSPGQRRETQYF
TRBV5-6	TRBJ2-2	CASSLGLGRTGELFF
TRBV5-1	TRBJ2-1	CASSTGQTYNEQFF
TRBV7-9	TRBJ2-4	CASSFRRGLQAKNIQYF
TRBV12-3/TRBV12-4	TRBJ1-5	CASSFGAGQPQHF
TRBV7-8	TRBJ1-5	CASSSDRARAQHF
TRBV6-2/TRBV6-3	TRBJ1-5	CASSYVGDGQPQHF
TRBV29-1	TRBJ1-2	CSVGTPNNYGYTF
TRBV19	TRBJ2-7	CASSTLFYEQYF
TRBV19	TRBJ2-1	CASSPQQGEQFF
TRBV28	TRBJ1-5	CASSSGAGVRNQPQHF
TRBV6-1	TRBJ1-4	CASSERQGLVKLFF
TRBV10-3	TRBJ1-1	CAAGGTEAFF